Listed here are 18 T cell receptor beta chains from one sample, sequenced in a study of blood T cells in healthy people across ages (dated by TCRdb to between 2015 and 2016). The library relied on 5' RACE. The reads were generated on an Illumina HiSeq 2500. A second PCR of roughly 7 to 11 cycles was performed with a sample-barcoded 5' primer and a J-beta primer mix. Using fastp trimming at Q25 and MiXCR clonotype assembly, TCRdb reanalyzed the public sequencing data and kept in-frame beta chains. Each record represents a unique CDR3 protein, reported with the most common genes and DNA among its rows. The table for this sample lists some 1.5 million distinct CDR3 sequences; 28% of them were counted only once. In total, the top ten clones hold 7.7% of the sample. Sequenced input: blood. These receptors all stem from a woman in her thirties in good health.

There are a few counts of this clonotype. The chain combines TRBV27 with TRBJ2-5; perhaps TRBD2 as D (5 bases). V lost 5 bases and J 1 base, leaving 11 bases between the germline ends. Germline loops: CDR1 MNHEY, CDR2 SMNVEV (reference sequence). This CDR3 region has 14 residues. CDR3 nucleotides: TGTGCCAGCAGTGGAACAGCGGCCCAAGAGACCCAGTACTTC. Amino acids: CASSGTAAQETQYF.

This clonotype came up a few times. The chain carries TRBV20-1 and TRBJ2-1; no definite D call. The CDR3 is 14 amino acids. Trimming stripped 4 bases from V and 9 bases from J, with 19 bases between. From germline, CDR1 is DFQATT and CDR2 SNEGSKA (reference sequence). The CDR3 is CSATPGPQRSEQFF. The CDR3, as DNA: TGCAGTGCTACCCCGGGCCCTCAGCGCAGTGAGCAGTTCTTC.

This clonotype was recorded a few times. The chain recombines TRBV12-3 or TRBV12-4 with TRBJ2-7; D is tentatively TRBD1 or TRBD2 (6 bases each). This CDR3 spans 15 amino acids. The V end was cut by 6 bases, the J end by 3 bases, with 18 bases between. The CDR3 sequence: CASRMAGGAFYEQYF. The CDR3 nucleotides read TGTGCCAGCAGGATGGCCGGGGGCGCATTCTACGAGCAGTACTTC.

In this sample, this clonotype turned up many times. The junction does not match germline at one end; this may be a read error. This chain uses TRBV10-3 with TRBJ2-5, with D hard to call. CDR3 size: 12 residues. CDR1 is ENHRY, CDR2 SYGVKD, per germline. CDR3: CAITSTQGTQYF. Written as DNA, the CDR3 is TGTGCCATCACTTCTACCCAAGGGACCCAGTACTTC.

This clonotype was recorded at least ten times. The chain recombines TRBV5-1 with TRBJ2-7; 8 nucleotides match TRBD1. The V gene's germline CDR1 is SGHRS and CDR2 YFSETQ. The V and J ends lost 4 bases and 7 bases, in that order; junction bases with no gene match: 10. This CDR3 region has 14 residues. For the CDR3, the DNA is TGCGCCAGCAGCGACCCGCAGGGGGCCGATGAGCAGTACTTC. Amino acids: CASSDPQGADEQYF.

Only a few counts were recorded for this clonotype. The chain recombines TRBV14 with TRBJ2-1; D is possibly TRBD1 (6 bases). Trimming took off 1 base at V and 5 bases at J, with 15 bases between the two ends. This CDR3 contains 16 residues. Germline values: CDR1 SGHDN, CDR2 FVKESK. In nucleotides, the CDR3 is TGTGCCAGCAGCCAAGCGACCCGGACAGCTAACAATGAGCAGTTCTTC. This encodes CASSQATRTANNEQFF.

The chain is built from TRBV28 and TRBJ1-6; D ambiguous. V was trimmed by 4 bases and J by 15 bases, leaving 16 bases between them. Germline V gives CDR1 MDHEN, CDR2 SYDVKM. The CDR3 is made up of 13 amino acids. CDR3 region: CASSSLDLRDLHF. The CDR3, as DNA: TGTGCCAGCAGTTCCCTCGACCTTAGAGACCTCCACTTT.

This chain connects TRBV11-2 to TRBJ2-3; D is unresolved. Germline loops: CDR1 SGHAT, CDR2 FQNNGV. Trimming stripped 5 bases from V and 3 bases from J, with 12 bases between. This CDR3 has 14 amino acids. The CDR3 DNA reads as TGTGCCAGCAGCCCTCGGGCAGAAACAGATACGCAGTATTTT. Amino acid sequence: CASSPRAETDTQYF. Looking up the rest from reference TRBV11-2 and TRBJ2-3 gives the full variable domain: EAGVAQSPRYKIIEKRQSVAFWCNPISGHATLYWYQQILGQGPKLLIQFQNNGVVDDSQLPKDRFSAERLKGVDSTLKIQPAKLEDSAVYLCASSPRAETDTQYFGPGTRLTVL.

The chain recombines TRBV14 with TRBJ2-1, with D unresolved. V was pared by 3 bases and J by 0 bases, with 12 bases between. This CDR3 is 16 amino acids long. Germline CDR1 reads SGHDN; CDR2 reads FVKESK. The CDR3 DNA reads as TGTGCCAGCAGCCACGGTCGACACCGCTCCTACAATGAGCAGTTCTTC. Translating gives CASSHGRHRSYNEQFF.

This clonotype was seen at least ten times. The gene calls are TRBV20-1 and TRBJ2-7; D remains ambiguous. The germline CDR1 and CDR2 sequences are DFQATT and SNEGSKA (reference sequence). The CDR3 loop spans 12 amino acids. V lost 2 bases, J lost 2 bases, and 7 bases lay in between. The CDR3 protein is CSARLDTYEQYF. The CDR3 coding sequence is TGCAGTGCTAGACTAGACACCTACGAGCAGTACTTC.

The gene calls are TRBV6-5 and TRBJ2-2; 9 bases are a match to TRBD1. V was clipped by 10 bases and J by 6 bases; unmatched bases: 6. CDR3 length: 13 residues. The germline gives CDR1 MNHEY, CDR2 SVGAGI. The CDR3 sequence: CATGQGSSGELFF. The CDR3 DNA follows: TGTGCCACGGGACAGGGAAGCTCCGGGGAGCTGTTTTTT.

This clonotype was detected only a few times. The gene calls are TRBV30 and TRBJ2-4, with 7 bases aligning to TRBD2. CDR3 length: 17 residues. V lost 3 bases and J lost 0; bases outside the gene matches: 11. Germline V gene lookup returns CDR1 GTSNPN and CDR2 SVGIG (reference sequence). The CDR3 loop is CAWSWGGLALAKNIQYF. Written as DNA, the CDR3 is TGTGCCTGGAGCTGGGGGGGGTTGGCTCTAGCCAAAAACATTCAGTACTTC. Supplemented by reference TRBV30 and TRBJ2-4, the full variable domain reads SQTIHQWPATLVQPVGSPLSLECTVEGTSNPNLYWYRQAAGRGLQLLFYSVGIGQISSEVPQNLSASRPQDRQFILSSKKLLLSDSGFYLCAWSWGGLALAKNIQYFGAGTRLSVL.

As for this clonotype: With a much larger clone just one base away, this may be a read error. This chain uses TRBV7-6 with TRBJ2-5; no clear D gene. Germline lookup yields CDR1 SGHVS and CDR2 FNYEAQ. CDR3 length: 13 amino acids. The V end was cut by 6 bases, the J end by 2 bases, with 10 bases between. This chain's CDR3 is CASSWMVQETQYF. The CDR3 nucleotides are TGTGCCAGCAGTTGGATGGTTCAAGAGACCCAGTACTTC.

This clonotype was observed a few times. The chain joins TRBV6-5 to TRBJ1-2; a possible D gene is TRBD1 (6 bases). Germline values: CDR1 MNHEY, CDR2 SVGAGI. V was clipped by 7 bases and J by 3 bases, with 15 bases between them. The CDR3 has 14 amino acids. DNA of the CDR3: TGTGCCAGCAAAAGGACAGCCCTTTACTATGGCTACACCTTC. This gives the protein CASKRTALYYGYTF.

This clonotype came up a few times. The chain links TRBV6-5 to TRBJ2-1; D is unclear. Deletions cut 5 bases from V and 13 bases from J, with 18 bases between. The CDR3 runs 13 residues. Germline V gene data show CDR1 as MNHEY and CDR2 as SVGAGI. Written as DNA, the CDR3 is TGTGCCAGCAGTCAAACATGGCAAGAGACCCAGTTCTTC. It is translated as CASSQTWQETQFF.

This clonotype was counted only a few times. This chain links TRBV10-2 with TRBJ1-4; D uncertain. V was shortened by 6 bases and J by 5 bases, with 16 bases between the two germline ends. CDR3 length equals 15 residues. Germline lookup yields CDR1 WSHSY and CDR2 SAAADI. CDR3 region: CASRISAGRNEKLFF. The CDR3 DNA is TGCGCCAGCAGAATTTCAGCAGGAAGGAATGAAAAACTGTTTTTT.

This clonotype came up a few times. The genes are TRBV4-1 and TRBJ1-5; the D is unclear. Germline-derived CDR1 and CDR2 are MGHRA and YSYEKL. V shed 0 bases and J shed 7 bases, with 10 bases lying between them. CDR3 length: 14 amino acids. The DNA for the CDR3 is TGCGCCAGCAGCCAAGATCTTGGCGGACAGCCCCAGCATTTT. Translation gives CASSQDLGGQPQHF.

The rearrangement links TRBV12-3 or TRBV12-4 to TRBJ2-1, with 10 bases fitting TRBD2. Unmatched junction bases numbered 12, after V lost 3 bases and J lost 7 bases. The CDR3 runs to 17 residues. In DNA, the CDR3 is TGTGCCAGCAGTTTGGGTAGCGGGAGGCCGGGTCCGAATGAGCAGTTCTTC. This gives the protein CASSLGSGRPGPNEQFF.